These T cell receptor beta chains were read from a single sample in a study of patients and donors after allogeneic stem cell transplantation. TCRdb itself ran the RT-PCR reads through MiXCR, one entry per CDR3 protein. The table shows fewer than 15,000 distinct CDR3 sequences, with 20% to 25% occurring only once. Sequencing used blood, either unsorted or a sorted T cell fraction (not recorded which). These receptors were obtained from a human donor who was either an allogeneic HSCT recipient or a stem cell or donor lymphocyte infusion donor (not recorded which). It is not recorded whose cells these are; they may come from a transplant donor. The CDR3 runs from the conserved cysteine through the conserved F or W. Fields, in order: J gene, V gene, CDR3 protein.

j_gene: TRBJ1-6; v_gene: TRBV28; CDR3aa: CASSLLGPGNSPLHF
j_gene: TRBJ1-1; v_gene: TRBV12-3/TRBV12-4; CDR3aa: CASSRRGQLNTEAFF
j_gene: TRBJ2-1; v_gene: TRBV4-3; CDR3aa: CASSQDLSPDHNEQFF
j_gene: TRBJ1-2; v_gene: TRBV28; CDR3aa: CASSSTVYGYTF
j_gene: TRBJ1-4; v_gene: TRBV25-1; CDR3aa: CASTEGRFEKLFF
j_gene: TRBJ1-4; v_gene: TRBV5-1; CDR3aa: CASSFRTNEKLFF
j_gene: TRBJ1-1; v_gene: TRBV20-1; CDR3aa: CSASGTGITEAFF
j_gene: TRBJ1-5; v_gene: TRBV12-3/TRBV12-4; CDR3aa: CASSLVAGQPQHF
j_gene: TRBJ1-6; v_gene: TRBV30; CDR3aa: CAWSLLGTANSPLHF
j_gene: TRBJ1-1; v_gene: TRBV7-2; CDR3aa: CASSPRGHMNTEAFF
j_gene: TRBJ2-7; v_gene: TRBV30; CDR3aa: CAWTPGGYEQYF
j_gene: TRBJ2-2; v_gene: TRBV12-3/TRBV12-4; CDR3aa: CASSLSGGGELFF
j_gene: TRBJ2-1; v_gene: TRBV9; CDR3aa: CASSVELAIYNEQFF
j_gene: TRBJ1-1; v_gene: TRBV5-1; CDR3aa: CASSLEGARNTEAFF
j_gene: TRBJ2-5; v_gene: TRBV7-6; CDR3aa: CASSLRTSQETQYF
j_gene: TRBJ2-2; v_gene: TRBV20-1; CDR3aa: CSALGHLGELFF
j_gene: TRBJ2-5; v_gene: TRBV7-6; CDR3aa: CASSLVGGSQETQYF
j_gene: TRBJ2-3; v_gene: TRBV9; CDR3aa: CASGGAAGTDTQYF
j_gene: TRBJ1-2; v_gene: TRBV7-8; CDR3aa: CASSFRGGQAPIGVGYTF
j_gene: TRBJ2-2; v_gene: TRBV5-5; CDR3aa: CASSLAWGELFF
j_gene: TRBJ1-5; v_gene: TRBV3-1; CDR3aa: CASSQTGSGNQPQHF
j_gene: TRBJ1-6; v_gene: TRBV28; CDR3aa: CASSFPTGANSPLHF
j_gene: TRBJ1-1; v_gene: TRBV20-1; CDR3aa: CSATDMNTEAFF
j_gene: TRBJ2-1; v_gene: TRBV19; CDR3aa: CASRFTSGSFSYNEQFF
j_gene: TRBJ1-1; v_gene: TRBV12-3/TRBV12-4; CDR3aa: CASSPLRVSEAFF
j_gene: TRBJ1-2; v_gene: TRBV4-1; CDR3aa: CASSQGPEGNYGYTF
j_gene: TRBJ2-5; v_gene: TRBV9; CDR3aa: CASSGGTYQETQYF
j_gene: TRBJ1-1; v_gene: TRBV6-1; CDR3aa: CASSEAFHTEAFF
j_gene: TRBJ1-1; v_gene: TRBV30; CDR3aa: CAWSVTGLPVEAFF
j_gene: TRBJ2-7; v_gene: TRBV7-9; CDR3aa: CASSWGPTYEQYF
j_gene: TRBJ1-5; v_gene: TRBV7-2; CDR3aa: CASSFSARNQPQHF
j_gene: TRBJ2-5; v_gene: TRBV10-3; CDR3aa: CATGATQETQYF
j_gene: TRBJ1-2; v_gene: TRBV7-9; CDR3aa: CASSLVPAITYGYTF
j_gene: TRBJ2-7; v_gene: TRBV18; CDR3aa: CASSPLREQYF
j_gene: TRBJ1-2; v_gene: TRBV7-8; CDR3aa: CASSRSRTTLGGYTF
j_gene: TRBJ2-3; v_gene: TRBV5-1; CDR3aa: CASRRRHLAESDTQYF
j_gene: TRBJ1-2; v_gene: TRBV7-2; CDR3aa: CASSKQGNGYTF
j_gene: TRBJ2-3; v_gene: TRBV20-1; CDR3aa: CSASADTQYF
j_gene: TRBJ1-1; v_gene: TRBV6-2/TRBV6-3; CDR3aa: CASRIDSTNTEAFF
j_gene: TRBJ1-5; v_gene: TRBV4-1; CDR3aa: CASSPPHRDIQLYQPQHF
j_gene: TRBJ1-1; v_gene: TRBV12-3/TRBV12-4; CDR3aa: CASTLGQPNTEAFF
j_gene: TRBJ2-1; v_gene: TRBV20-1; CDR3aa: CSARDIAGSYNEQFF
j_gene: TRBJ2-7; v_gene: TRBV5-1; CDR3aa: CASSLGELYEQYF
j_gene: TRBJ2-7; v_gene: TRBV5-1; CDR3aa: CASSLGAGAYEQYF
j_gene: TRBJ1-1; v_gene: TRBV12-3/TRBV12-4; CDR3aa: CASSLGQGLLMNTEAFF
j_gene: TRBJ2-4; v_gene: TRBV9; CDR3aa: CASSVGLAENIQYF
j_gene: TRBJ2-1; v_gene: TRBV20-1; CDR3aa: CSAMYSYNEQFF
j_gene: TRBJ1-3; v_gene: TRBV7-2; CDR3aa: CASSLEAGAGNTIYF
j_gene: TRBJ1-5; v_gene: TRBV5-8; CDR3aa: CASSSRGMGNQPQHF
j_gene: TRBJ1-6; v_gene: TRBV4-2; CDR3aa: CASSLRTGDSPLHF
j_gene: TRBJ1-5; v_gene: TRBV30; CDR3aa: CAWSGRVNQPQHF
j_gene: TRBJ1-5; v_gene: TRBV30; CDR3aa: CAWSPVGSNQPQHF
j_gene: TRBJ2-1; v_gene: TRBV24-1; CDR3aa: CATSDGNYNEQFF